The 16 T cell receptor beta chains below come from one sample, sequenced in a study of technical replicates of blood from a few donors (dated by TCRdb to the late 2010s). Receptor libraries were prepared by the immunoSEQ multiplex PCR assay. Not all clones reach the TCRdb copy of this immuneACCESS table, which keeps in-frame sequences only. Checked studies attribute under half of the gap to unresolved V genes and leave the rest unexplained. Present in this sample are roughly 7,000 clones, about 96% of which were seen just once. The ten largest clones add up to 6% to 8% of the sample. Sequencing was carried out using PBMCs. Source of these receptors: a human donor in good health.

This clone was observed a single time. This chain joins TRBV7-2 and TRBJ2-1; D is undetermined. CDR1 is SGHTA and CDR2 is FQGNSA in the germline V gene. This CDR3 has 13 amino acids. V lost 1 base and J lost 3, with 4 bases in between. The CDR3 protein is CASSLESYNEQFF. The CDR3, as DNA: TGTGCCAGCAGCTTAGAGAGCTACAATGAGCAGTTCTTC.

This CDR3 reads CASSLESSSGYYNEQFF. CDR3 bases: TGTGCCAGCAGCTTGGAGAGCTCTAGCGGTTACTACAATGAGCAGTTCTTC. The J gene is TRBJ2-1, the V gene TRBV5-5; 7 bases line up with TRBD2. The CDR3 is made up of 17 amino acids. V shed 0 bases, J shed 3 bases, and the junction held 9 bases outside the gene matches. Per the germline V gene, CDR1 is SGHKS and CDR2 is YYEKEE (reference sequence).

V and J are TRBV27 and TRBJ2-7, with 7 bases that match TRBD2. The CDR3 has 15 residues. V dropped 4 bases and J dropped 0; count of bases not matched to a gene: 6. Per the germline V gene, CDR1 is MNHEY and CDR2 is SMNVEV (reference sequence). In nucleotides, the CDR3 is TGTGCCAGCAGTTGGAGCGGGATGAGCTCCTACGAGCAGTACTTC. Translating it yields CASSWSGMSSYEQYF.

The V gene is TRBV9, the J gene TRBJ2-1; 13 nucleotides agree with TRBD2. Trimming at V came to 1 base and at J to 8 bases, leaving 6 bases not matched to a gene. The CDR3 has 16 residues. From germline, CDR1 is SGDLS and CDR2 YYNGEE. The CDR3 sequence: CASSVFWTSGSDEQFF. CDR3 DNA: TGTGCCAGCAGCGTATTTTGGACTAGCGGGAGCGATGAGCAGTTCTTC.

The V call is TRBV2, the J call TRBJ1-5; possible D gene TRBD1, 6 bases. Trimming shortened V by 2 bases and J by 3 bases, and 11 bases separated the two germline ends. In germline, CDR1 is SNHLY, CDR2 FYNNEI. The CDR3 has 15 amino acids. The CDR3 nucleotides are TGTGCCAGCAGTGAATCCCACAGGGACAATCAGCCCCAGCATTTT. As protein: CASSESHRDNQPQHF.

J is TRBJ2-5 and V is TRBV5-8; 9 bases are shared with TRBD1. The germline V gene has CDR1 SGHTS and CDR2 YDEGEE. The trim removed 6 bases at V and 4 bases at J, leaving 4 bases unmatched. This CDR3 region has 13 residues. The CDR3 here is CASNRGQGETQYF. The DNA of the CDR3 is TGTGCCAGCAACAGGGGACAGGGAGAGACCCAGTACTTC.

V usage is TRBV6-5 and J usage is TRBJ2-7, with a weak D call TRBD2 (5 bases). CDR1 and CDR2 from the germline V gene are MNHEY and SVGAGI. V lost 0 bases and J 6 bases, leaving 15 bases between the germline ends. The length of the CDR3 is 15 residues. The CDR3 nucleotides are TGTGCCAGCAGTTACTCTGGCGGGTCTTTGGGCGAGCAGTACTTC. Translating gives CASSYSGGSLGEQYF.

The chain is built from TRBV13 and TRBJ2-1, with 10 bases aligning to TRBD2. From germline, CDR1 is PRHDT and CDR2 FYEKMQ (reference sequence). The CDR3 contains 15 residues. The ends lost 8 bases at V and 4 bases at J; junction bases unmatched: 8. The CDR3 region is CASGSGRAGYNEQFF. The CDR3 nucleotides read TGTGCCAGCGGGAGCGGGAGGGCCGGGTACAATGAGCAGTTCTTC.

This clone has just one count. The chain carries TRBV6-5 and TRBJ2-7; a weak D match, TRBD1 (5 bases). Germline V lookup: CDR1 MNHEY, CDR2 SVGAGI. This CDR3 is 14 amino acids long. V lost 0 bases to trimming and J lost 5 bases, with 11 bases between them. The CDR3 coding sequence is TGTGCCAGCAGTTACTCTGACGCAGGGAACGAGCAGTACTTC. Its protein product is CASSYSDAGNEQYF.

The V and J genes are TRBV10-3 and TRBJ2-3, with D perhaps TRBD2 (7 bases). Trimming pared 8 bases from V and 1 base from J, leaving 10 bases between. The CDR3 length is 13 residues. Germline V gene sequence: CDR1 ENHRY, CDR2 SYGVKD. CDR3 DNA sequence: TGTGCCATCGGGAGGGGGGGCACAGATACGCAGTATTTT. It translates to CAIGRGGTDTQYF.

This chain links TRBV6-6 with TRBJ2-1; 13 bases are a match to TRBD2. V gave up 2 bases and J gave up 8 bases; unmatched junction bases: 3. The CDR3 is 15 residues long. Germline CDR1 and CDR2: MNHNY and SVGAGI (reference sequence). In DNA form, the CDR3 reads TGTGCCAGCAGTTACGGACTAGCGGGAGTGGATGAGCAGTTCTTC. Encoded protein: CASSYGLAGVDEQFF.

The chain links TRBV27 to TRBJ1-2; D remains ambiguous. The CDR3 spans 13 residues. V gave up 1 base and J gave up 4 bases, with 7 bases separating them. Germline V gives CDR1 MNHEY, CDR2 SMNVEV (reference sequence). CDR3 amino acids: CASSLYRGYGYTF. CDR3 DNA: TGTGCCAGCAGTTTATATCGGGGCTATGGCTACACCTTC.

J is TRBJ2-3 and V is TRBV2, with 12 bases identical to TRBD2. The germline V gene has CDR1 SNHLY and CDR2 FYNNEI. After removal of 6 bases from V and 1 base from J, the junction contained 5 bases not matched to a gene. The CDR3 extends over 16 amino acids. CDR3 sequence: CASSDSSGGGTDTQYF. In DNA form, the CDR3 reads TGTGCCAGCAGCGACTCTAGCGGGGGGGGCACAGATACGCAGTATTTT.

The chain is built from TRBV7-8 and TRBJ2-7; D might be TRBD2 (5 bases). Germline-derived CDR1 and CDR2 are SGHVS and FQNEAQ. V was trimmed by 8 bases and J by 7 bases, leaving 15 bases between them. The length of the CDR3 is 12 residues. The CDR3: CASGSESVEQYF. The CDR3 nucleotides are TGTGCCAGCGGGAGTGAGAGTGTGGAGCAGTACTTC.

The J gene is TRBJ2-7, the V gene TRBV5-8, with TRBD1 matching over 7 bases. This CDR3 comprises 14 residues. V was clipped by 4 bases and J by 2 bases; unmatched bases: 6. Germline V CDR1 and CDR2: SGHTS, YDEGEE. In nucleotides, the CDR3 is TGTGCCAGCAGCATGGGACAGTATGCCTACGAGCAGTACTTC. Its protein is CASSMGQYAYEQYF.

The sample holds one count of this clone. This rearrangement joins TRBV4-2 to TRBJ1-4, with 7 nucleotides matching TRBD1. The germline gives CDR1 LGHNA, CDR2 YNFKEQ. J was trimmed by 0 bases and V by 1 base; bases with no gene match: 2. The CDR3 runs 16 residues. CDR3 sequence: CASSQGGTATNEKLFF. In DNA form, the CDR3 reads TGTGCCAGCAGCCAAGGTGGGACAGCAACTAATGAAAAACTGTTTTTT.